Below, 8 T cell receptor beta chains from the same sample are listed, as sequenced in a study of OX40 agonist ivuxolimab in advanced cancers. Sequencing was performed with immunoSEQ multiplex PCR; in TCRdb, only in-frame clones are kept and a portion is missing. The top ten clones hold under 14% of a sample with tens of thousands of clones, around 89% of them seen once. The sample in question was CD4+ or CD8+ T cells sorted from blood, obtained in a trial of the OX40 agonist ivuxolimab. The receptor set was obtained from an adult with an advanced solid tumor such as melanoma, head and neck, liver or kidney cancer.

This chain links TRBV19 with TRBJ1-1, with D tentatively TRBD1 (6 bases). CDR3 length equals 17 residues. The V end was cut by 7 bases, the J end by 1 base, with 22 bases between. Germline CDR1 and CDR2: LNHDA and SQIVND (reference sequence). This CDR3 reads CASKKDLWGRGNTEAFF. The CDR3 nucleotides read TGTGCCAGTAAGAAGGACCTGTGGGGCAGGGGGAACACTGAAGCTTTCTTT.

The rearrangement joins TRBV28 to TRBJ2-7; D remains unclear. CDR1 is MDHEN, CDR2 SYDVKM, per germline. The CDR3 covers 14 residues. The V gene lost 5 bases and the J gene lost 2 bases, with 13 bases spanning the gap. Here the CDR3 reads CASSRVTPTYEQYF. The CDR3 bases are TGTGCCAGCAGTAGAGTTACTCCTACCTACGAGCAGTACTTC.

The gene calls are TRBV6-1 and TRBJ2-7; possibly TRBD1 for D (5 bases). Trimming cost V 10 bases and J 3 bases, with 13 bases left between them. The germline V gene encodes CDR1 MNHNS and CDR2 SASEGT. The CDR3 totals 12 residues. CDR3 residues: CAKSGRNYEQYF. The CDR3 DNA reads TGTGCCAAATCAGGGCGGAACTACGAGCAGTACTTC.

The chain carries TRBV5-1 and TRBJ2-7, with D hard to call. CDR3 length: 14 residues. Germline CDR1 SGHRS, CDR2 YFSETQ. V shed 7 bases and J shed 4 bases, with 18 bases lying between them. The CDR3 DNA reads as TGCGCCAGCGGGCCTGTGAGTATCCATTACGAGCAGTACTTC. It translates to CASGPVSIHYEQYF.

CDR3 loop: CASSPLGTGELFF. The CDR3 DNA sequence: TGCGCCAGCAGCCCCTTGGGCACCGGGGAGCTGTTTTTT. This chain links TRBV5-1 with TRBJ2-2, with D unclear. This CDR3 contains 13 residues. Deletions cut 4 bases from V and 4 bases from J, with 8 bases between. Germline loops: CDR1 SGHRS, CDR2 YFSETQ.

This clone was detected only a few times. The chain joins TRBV18 to TRBJ2-7; D unresolved. Trimming removed 2 bases at V and 5 bases at J, with 13 bases between. The length of the CDR3 is 14 residues. CDR1 and CDR2 (germline): KGHSH, LQKENI. CDR3 sequence reads: CASSPGPTAHEQYF. The DNA of the CDR3 is TGTGCCAGCTCACCAGGACCGACCGCACACGAGCAGTACTTC.

The chain recombines TRBV6-6 with TRBJ1-5; 9 bases align to TRBD1. Unmatched junction bases numbered 3, after V lost 2 bases and J lost 1 base. CDR3 size: 16 residues. CDR1 MNHNY and CDR2 SVGAGI come from the germline V gene (reference sequence). The CDR3 protein is CASSYRQGGSNQPQHF. The CDR3 nucleotides are TGTGCCAGCAGTTACCGACAGGGGGGGAGCAATCAGCCCCAGCATTTT.

The CDR3 DNA reads as TGTGCCAGCAGTCCTGCTTTGGGGACTACGTCCGAGCAGTACTTC. It encodes CASSPALGTTSEQYF. This chain links TRBV28 with TRBJ2-7, with 7 bases fitting TRBD2. With V trimmed by 5 bases and J by 6 bases, 13 bases remained unmatched. Germline assignment: CDR1 MDHEN and CDR2 SYDVKM. This CDR3 comprises 15 residues.